The 18 T cell receptor beta chains listed next were all sequenced from one sample in a study of shared clonotypes between healthy human individuals. Generated by immunoSEQ multiplex PCR, the TCRdb table keeps only in-frame clones and is missing some. The data hold over 950,000 clones, with about 80% observed a single time. The specimen was memory CD4+ T cells from PBMCs. Specified subset: CD45RA-negative fraction. The receptors shown here come from a man aged 18 to 35 in good health. Some clones in this sample may be carry-over from other donors' samples.

V gene TRBV5-4 combines with J gene TRBJ1-1, with D perhaps matching TRBD1 (5 bases). V lost 4 bases and J 7 bases, leaving 17 bases between the germline ends. The germline V gene encodes CDR1 SGHNT and CDR2 YYREEE (reference sequence). The CDR3 has 14 residues. CDR3 residues: CASSPGAGFDEAFF. The CDR3, as DNA: TGTGCCAGCAGCCCCGGAGCAGGGTTTGATGAAGCTTTCTTT. Variable domain in full (rest from reference TRBV5-4 and TRBJ1-1): ETGVTQSPTHLIKTRGQQVTLRCSSQSGHNTVSWYQQALGQGPQFIFQYYREEENGRGNFPPRFSGLQFPNYSSELNVNALELDDSALYLCASSPGAGFDEAFFGQGTRLTVV.

The chain links TRBV7-3 to TRBJ2-1; 7 nucleotides match TRBD2. Germline loops: CDR1 SGHTA, CDR2 FQGTGA. Trimming took 9 bases from V and 0 from J; bases not matched to a gene: 8. The CDR3 loop spans 15 amino acids. The CDR3 protein is CASTLAGLSYNEQFF. The CDR3 DNA reads TGTGCCAGTACGTTAGCGGGCCTCTCCTACAATGAGCAGTTCTTC.

The J gene is TRBJ1-2, the V gene TRBV7-9; D gene unclear. CDR1 SEHNR and CDR2 FQNEAQ come from the germline V gene (reference sequence). V lost 5 bases and J 4 bases, leaving 17 bases between the germline ends. The CDR3 has 15 amino acids. The chain's CDR3 is CASSPSSPQSYGYTF. The DNA of the CDR3 is TGTGCCAGCAGCCCGTCCTCCCCCCAATCCTATGGCTACACCTTC.

The chain carries TRBV7-3 and TRBJ1-2; D gene unclear. Trimming took 5 bases from V and 3 from J, leaving 10 bases between them. Looked up from germline, CDR1 is SGHTA and CDR2 is FQGTGA. This CDR3 has 13 residues. CDR3 nucleotide sequence: TGTGCCAGCAGCCCAACGTCCGACTATGGCTACACCTTC. It is translated as CASSPTSDYGYTF.

J is TRBJ2-6 and V is TRBV7-6; no definite D call. The CDR3 has 19 residues. Trimming took 4 bases from V and 4 from J, leaving 23 bases between them. Germline loops: CDR1 SGHVS, CDR2 FNYEAQ. The CDR3 here is CASSSPGRVRDSGANVLTF. CDR3 nucleotide sequence: TGTGCCAGCAGCTCTCCGGGCCGGGTTAGGGATAGCGGGGCCAACGTCCTGACTTTC. Using reference TRBV7-6 and TRBJ2-6 for the parts outside the CDR3, the full variable domain is GAGVSQSPRYKVTKRGQDVALRCDPISGHVSLYWYRQALGQGPEFLTYFNYEAQQDKSGLPNDRFSAERPEGSISTLTIQRTEQRDSAMYRCASSSPGRVRDSGANVLTFGAGSRLTVL.

The V and J genes are TRBV23-1 and TRBJ2-5, with 9 bases fitting TRBD1. TRBV23-1 is classed as an ORF, of uncertain function. The J segment lost 2 bases and the V segment lost 3 bases, leaving 7 bases of the junction unmatched. CDR3 size: 16 residues. The CDR3 here is CASSHVPGQGQETQYF. Here the CDR3 DNA reads TGCGCCAGCAGTCATGTCCCGGGACAGGGACAAGAGACCCAGTACTTC.

The chain is built from TRBV7-3 and TRBJ2-2, with 11 bases aligning to TRBD2. Germline V gives CDR1 SGHTA, CDR2 FQGTGA. CDR3 length: 17 amino acids. V lost 2 bases, J lost 6 bases, and 8 bases stayed unmatched. The CDR3 reads CASSLGLAGGKAGELFF. The CDR3 nucleotides read TGTGCCAGCAGCTTAGGCCTAGCGGGAGGAAAGGCCGGGGAGCTGTTTTTT.

Remarks on this clone: A much larger clone lies a single base off, so this may be a read error. Other DNA sequences in the same sample also yield this CDR3. V usage is TRBV5-6 and J usage is TRBJ2-6; 8 positions agree with TRBD2. This CDR3 is 16 amino acids long. The V segment lost 2 bases and the J segment 2 bases; nucleotides outside the gene matches: 3. CDR1 and CDR2 (germline): SGHDT, YYEEEE. This CDR3 is CASSFSGSAGANVLTF. CDR3 DNA sequence: TGTGCCAGCAGCTTCAGCGGGAGCGCTGGGGCCAACGTCCTGACTTTC.

This chain uses TRBV13 with TRBJ2-7; tentatively, D is TRBD1 (5 bases). V was trimmed by 6 bases and J by 1 base, leaving 13 bases between them. The CDR3 consists of 14 residues. CDR1 is PRHDT and CDR2 is FYEKMQ in the germline V gene (reference sequence). The CDR3: CASRTAGYSYEQYF. The CDR3 DNA sequence: TGTGCCAGCAGGACCGCAGGGTATTCCTACGAGCAGTACTTC.

V is TRBV18 and J is TRBJ2-7; 7 bases agree with TRBD2. This CDR3 spans 14 amino acids. The germline CDR1 and CDR2 sequences are KGHSH and LQKENI. V gave up 5 bases and J gave up 1 base; unmatched junction bases: 5. CDR3 DNA sequence: TGTGCCAGCTCATCTCTAGCGGTGTCCTACGAGCAGTACTTC. It codes for CASSSLAVSYEQYF.

The rearrangement joins TRBV7-3 to TRBJ2-1, with no clear D. V was pared by 5 bases and J by 0 bases, with 14 bases between. The CDR3 is 16 amino acids. Germline-derived CDR1 and CDR2 are SGHTA and FQGTGA. The chain's CDR3 is CASSRQPASSYNEQFF. In DNA form, the CDR3 reads TGTGCCAGCAGCCGCCAGCCAGCCAGCTCCTACAATGAGCAGTTCTTC. The variable domain in full, completed from reference TRBV7-3 and TRBJ2-1, reads GAGVSQTPSNKVTEKGKYVELRCDPISGHTALYWYRQSLGQGPEFLIYFQGTGAADDSGLPNDRFFAVRPEGSVSTLKIQRTERGDSAVYLCASSRQPASSYNEQFFGPGTRLTVL.

V gene TRBV27 combines with J gene TRBJ1-5; 8 nucleotides agree with TRBD1. V trimming: 5 bases; J trimming: 4 bases; junction bases outside the gene matches: 4. The CDR3 sequence is 14 residues long. Germline V gene sequence: CDR1 MNHEY, CDR2 SMNVEV (reference sequence). The CDR3 DNA reads as TGTGCCAGCAGTCCGGACAGGGCAAATCAGCCCCAGCATTTT. This gives the protein CASSPDRANQPQHF.

This chain connects TRBV5-4 to TRBJ1-2; D is possibly TRBD1 (6 bases). V shed 7 bases and J shed 2 bases, with 21 bases lying between them. Germline CDR1 reads SGHNT; CDR2 reads YYREEE (reference sequence). There are 16 residues in the CDR3. The CDR3 reads CASVPGLGAGNYGYTF. CDR3 DNA: TGTGCCAGCGTACCCGGGCTGGGGGCCGGCAACTATGGCTACACCTTC.

This clone was picked up one time. The gene calls are TRBV7-2 and TRBJ1-4; D remains ambiguous. The CDR3 loop spans 17 amino acids. Germline CDR1 and CDR2: SGHTA and FQGNSA. Trimming left V 0 bases short and J 2 bases short, with 13 bases between. The CDR3: CASSLAPGRSTNEKLFF. CDR3 nucleotide sequence: TGTGCCAGCAGCTTAGCGCCCGGGCGTTCGACTAATGAAAAACTGTTTTTT.

The chain combines TRBV7-9 with TRBJ2-3, with D possibly TRBD1 on 5 matching bases. CDR1 is SEHNR, CDR2 FQNEAQ, per germline (reference sequence). V was trimmed by 1 base and J by 2 bases, leaving 7 bases between them. This CDR3 is built from 14 residues. The DNA for the CDR3 is TGTGCCAGCAGCTTAGAGGGGCCCACAGATACGCAGTATTTT. This codes for CASSLEGPTDTQYF.

This clone was seen only a few times. This chain joins TRBV6-1 and TRBJ2-7; possibly TRBD1 for D (6 bases). The CDR3 sequence is 14 residues long. V shed 6 bases and J shed 1 base, with 13 bases lying between them. From germline, CDR1 is MNHNS and CDR2 SASEGT. As DNA, the CDR3 is TGTGCCAGCAGGCGGACAGAGACGTCCTACGAGCAGTACTTC. As protein: CASRRTETSYEQYF.

The chain carries TRBV11-3 and TRBJ2-1; D remains unclear. The CDR3 length is 12 residues. Trimming removed 3 bases from V and 9 bases from J, with 9 bases in between. In germline, CDR1 is SGHNT, CDR2 YENEEA. The CDR3 DNA sequence: TGTGCCAGCAGCTTGGCCGCCGGTGAGCAGTTCTTC. This codes for CASSLAAGEQFF.

CDR3 nucleotides: TGTGCCAGCAGCTTACGACAGGGGGTAGGTCAGCCCCAGCATTTT. Residues: CASSLRQGVGQPQHF. This rearrangement joins TRBV7-2 to TRBJ1-5, with TRBD1 matching over 9 bases. Looked up from germline, CDR1 is SGHTA and CDR2 is FQGNSA. J was trimmed by 6 bases and V by 2 bases; bases with no gene match: 5. There are 15 residues in the CDR3. Filled out from reference TRBV7-2 and TRBJ1-5, the complete variable domain reads GAGVSQSPSNKVTEKGKDVELRCDPISGHTALYWYRQSLGQGLEFLIYFQGNSAPDKSGLPSDRFSAERTGGSVSTLTIQRTQQEDSAVYLCASSLRQGVGQPQHFGDGTRLSIL.